What follows describes a single TCR beta chain. Looked up from germline, CDR1 is LGHNA and CDR2 is YNFKEQ. This CDR3 contains 17 residues. Trimming removed 0 bases at V and 4 bases at J, with 16 bases between. The data belong to a study of T cells in localized non-small cell lung cancer. Sequencing used immunoSEQ multiplex PCR; TCRdb keeps in-frame clones, though not all of them. This table has around 30,000 clones, 85% to 95% appearing once. Sequencing used peripheral blood, obtained before any cancer treatment. The receptor was isolated from a woman aged 35 to 69 with stage I lung adenocarcinoma. The chain uses TRBV4-2 and TRBJ1-5; D possibly corresponds to TRBD1 (6 bases). The DNA of the CDR3 is TGTGCCAGCAGCCAAGATTACTTTAACAGGGAGAATCAGCCCCAGCATTTT. It specifies CASSQDYFNRENQPQHF.